This T cell receptor (beta chain) was captured in a study of blood T cell repertoires in COVID-19. About the research overall: Sample material is recorded as cDNA or gDNA derived from T cells, B-cell-depleted T cells, or PBMCs.

As processed by the authors: Amplified reference gene primers provided the basis for estimating nucleated cell counts. Repertoires were generated with immunoSEQ multiplex PCR, while TCRdb's copy carries only in-frame clones and drops some. That table is the source of V, J and clone size, and D and trimming were worked out from the DNA. This table holds a few hundred thousand clones, 75% to 90% found once. This clone was detected only a few times. In germline, CDR1 is SGHVS, CDR2 FQNEAQ. The CDR3 length is 16 residues. V lost 1 base and J lost 3, with 13 bases in between. The sequencing sample was made of peripheral blood. The chain links TRBV7-8 to TRBJ1-5, with TRBD1 as a possible D gene (6 bases). This receptor was identified in a woman aged 60 to 75 with acute or convalescent COVID-19. The CDR3: CASSLGGQGSNQPQHF. CDR3 nucleotide sequence: TGTGCCAGCAGCTTAGGGGGGCAGGGGTCCAATCAGCCCCAGCATTTT.